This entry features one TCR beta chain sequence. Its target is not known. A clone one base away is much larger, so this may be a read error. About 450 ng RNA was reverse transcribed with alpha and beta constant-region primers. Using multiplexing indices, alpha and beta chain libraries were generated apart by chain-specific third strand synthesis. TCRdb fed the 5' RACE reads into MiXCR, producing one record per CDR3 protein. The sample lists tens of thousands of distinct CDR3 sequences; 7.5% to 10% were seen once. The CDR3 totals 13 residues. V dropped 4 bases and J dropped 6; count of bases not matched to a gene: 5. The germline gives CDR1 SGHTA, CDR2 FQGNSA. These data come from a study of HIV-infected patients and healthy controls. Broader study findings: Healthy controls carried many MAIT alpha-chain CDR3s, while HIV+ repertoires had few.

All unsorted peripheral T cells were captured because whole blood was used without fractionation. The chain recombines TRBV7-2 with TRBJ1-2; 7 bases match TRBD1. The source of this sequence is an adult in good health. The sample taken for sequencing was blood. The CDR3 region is CASSSQGNDGYTF. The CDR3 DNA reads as TGTGCCAGCAGCTCACAGGGGAACGATGGCTACACCTTC. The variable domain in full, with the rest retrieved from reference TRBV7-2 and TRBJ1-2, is GAGVSQSPSNKVTEKGKDVELRCDPISGHTALYWYRQSLGQGLEFLIYFQGNSAPDKSGLPSDRFSAERTGGSVSTLTIQRTQQEDSAVYLCASSSQGNDGYTFGSGTRLTVV.